The clone carrying this T cell receptor beta chain has just a few counts. Its antigen is currently unknown. This sample is part of a study of early T cells in non-severe SARS-CoV-2 infection. Study context: The input, bulk RNA from unsorted whole blood, was sequenced, and chains were unpaired. Overall study results and limits: VDJdb matching, biased toward anti-spike CD8 responses, missed private and CD4 specificities.

Individual cDNA molecules carried attached unique molecular identifiers. MiXCR, run by TCRdb on the 5' RACE reads, gives a single entry per CDR3 protein. The sample lists roughly 50,000 distinct CDR3 sequences, around 8% occurring once. V was cut by 8 bases and J by 0 bases, with 9 bases left in between. This CDR3 has 13 amino acids. Germline lookup yields CDR1 KGHSH and CDR2 LQKENI. V gene TRBV18 combines with J gene TRBJ2-3; D is undetermined. The sequenced sample consisted of whole blood. The sequence derives from an adult who was a healthcare worker with PCR-confirmed SARS-CoV-2 infection or an uninfected control (not recorded which). The CDR3 coding sequence is TGTGCCAGCGGACGGCAGAGCACAGATACGCAGTATTTT. Translated, it gives CASGRQSTDTQYF.